Included here is one T cell receptor (beta chain) sequence, with context. Its antigen is not identified. Donors likely had unrecorded immune exposures despite being nominally healthy when sampled. Trimming stripped 2 bases from V and 1 base from J, with 10 bases between. The CDR3 is 14 amino acids. Looked up from germline, CDR1 is SGHNT and CDR2 is YYREEE (reference sequence). The PCR made use of 60 Vbeta and 13 Jbeta primers. Clones were sequenced by immunoSEQ multiplex PCR, and TCRdb holds only the in-frame ones, with some missing. In the table there are some 74,000 clones, around three quarters of which are singletons. This record comes from a study of cytomegalovirus exposure and HLA in healthy donors. General study points: In a later analysis, at a false discovery rate of 0.05, 15,000 to 20,000 TCR beta sequences matched HLA alleles. As a later analysis showed, a missense DCLRE1C variant was linked to trimming of TCR beta V- and J-genes.

The sequence derives from a male donor in good health and CMV-seronegative. The sequencing sample was made of PBMCs. The chain joins TRBV5-4 to TRBJ2-7; TRBD1 might be the D (5 bases). The CDR3 here is CASSFQGGSYEQYF. The CDR3 coding sequence is TGTGCCAGCAGCTTCCAGGGTGGGTCCTACGAGCAGTACTTC.